The 27 T cell receptor beta chains in this list originate from one sample, sequenced in a study of blood T cell repertoires in COVID-19. Produced via immunoSEQ multiplex PCR; TCRdb's table is partial and in-frame only. The sample lists 300,000 to 400,000 clones; about nine tenths were seen once. The sequenced sample was peripheral blood. The source of these receptors is a woman aged 45-60 years with COVID-19, enrolled during active disease.

This chain's CDR3 is CASSLRTRLAGASTDTQYF. CDR3 bases: TGTGCCAGTAGCCTCCGAACCCGACTAGCGGGAGCTAGCACAGATACGCAGTATTTT. The chain has TRBV19 and TRBJ2-3; the match to TRBD2 covers 12 bases. This CDR3 has 19 residues. Trimming at V came to 6 bases and at J to 0 bases, leaving 13 bases not matched to a gene. Germline-derived CDR1 and CDR2 are LNHDA and SQIVND (reference sequence).

The chain combines TRBV20-1 with TRBJ1-5; a weak D match, TRBD1 (5 bases). CDR1 is DFQATT and CDR2 is SNEGSKA in the germline V gene (reference sequence). The ends were cut back, 3 bases at V and 2 bases at J, with 20 bases in the middle. This CDR3 is built from 17 residues. The CDR3 region has the DNA TGCAGTGCTAGTCAATATTCGGGACTGTCGCGCAATCAGCCCCAGCATTTT. Protein sequence: CSASQYSGLSRNQPQHF.

The chain combines TRBV4-3 with TRBJ2-1, with 8 positions matching TRBD2. CDR3 length: 16 amino acids. Germline lookup yields CDR1 LGHNA and CDR2 YSLEER. V shed 1 base and J 7 bases; nucleotides not matched to a gene: 9. The CDR3 DNA reads as TGCGCCAGCAGCCAAGGTGGGGTAGCGGGATGGAATGAGCAGTTCTTC. Amino acid sequence: CASSQGGVAGWNEQFF.

The V and J genes are TRBV19 and TRBJ1-6; D call uncertain. There are 14 residues in the CDR3. Germline V gene sequence: CDR1 LNHDA, CDR2 SQIVND (reference sequence). Deletions cut 1 base from V and 7 bases from J, with 8 bases between. The DNA of the CDR3 is TGTGCCAGTAGTATAGGGGCTGTGAATTCACCCCTCCACTTT. Its translation: CASSIGAVNSPLHF.

The chain links TRBV6-2 or TRBV6-3 to TRBJ1-1; D uncertain. V was clipped by 0 bases and J by 8 bases, with 19 bases between them. Germline loops: CDR1 MNHEY, CDR2 SVGEGT. This CDR3 spans 16 amino acids. This chain's CDR3 is CASSYSRGLDSSEAFF. In DNA form, the CDR3 reads TGTGCCAGCAGTTACTCGCGTGGGCTGGATTCATCCGAAGCTTTCTTT.

This rearrangement joins TRBV3-1 (or the pseudogene TRBV3-2) to TRBJ1-2; 10 bases map to TRBD1. The CDR3 contains 14 residues. J was trimmed by 6 bases and V by 5 bases; bases with no gene match: 6. Germline assignment: CDR1 LGHDT and CDR2 YNNKEL (reference sequence). Written as DNA, the CDR3 is TGTGCCAGCAGCTACCGGGACAGGGGCCATGGCTACACCTTC. Translating gives CASSYRDRGHGYTF.

A remark on this clone: One end of the junction varies from germline; a read error may be responsible. The J gene is TRBJ1-4, the V gene TRBV7-2; D is undetermined. The CDR3 has 13 amino acids. Germline loops: CDR1 SGHTA, CDR2 FQGNSA. CDR3 sequence: CASSGQTNEKLFF. DNA of the CDR3: TGTGCTAGCAGCGGGCAGACTAATGAAAAACTGTTTTTT.

This clone was observed once. This chain uses TRBV4-2 with TRBJ1-1; D remains unclear. The V gene lost 3 bases and the J gene lost 7 bases, with 6 bases spanning the gap. The CDR3 runs to 11 residues. Per the germline V gene, CDR1 is LGHNA and CDR2 is YNFKEQ. The CDR3 loop reads CASSQAREAFF. CDR3 coding DNA: TGTGCCAGCAGCCAGGCCCGTGAAGCTTTCTTT.

The chain links TRBV2 to TRBJ2-4; D uncertain. The CDR3 is 12 amino acids. CDR1 and CDR2 from the germline V gene are SNHLY and FYNNEI. V dropped 6 bases and J dropped 7 bases, with 10 bases sitting between them. The CDR3 coding sequence is TGTGCCAGCAGGGTAGATGCGAACATTCAGTACTTC. Its protein product is CASRVDANIQYF.

This clone came up once. CDR3 in amino acids: CASSHGTSRETQYF. The CDR3 DNA follows: TGTGCCAGCTCCCATGGGACAAGTAGGGAGACCCAGTACTTC. This chain connects TRBV18 to TRBJ2-5; maybe TRBD1 (6 bases). Germline CDR1 KGHSH, CDR2 LQKENI. V lost 6 bases and J lost 5, with 16 bases in between. The CDR3 length is 14 residues.

The chain carries TRBV29-1 and TRBJ1-1; TRBD1 matches at 8 bases. The CDR3 contains 14 residues. J gave up 0 bases and V 6 bases, and 6 bases lay outside the gene matches. Germline values: CDR1 SQVTM, CDR2 ANQGSEA. CDR3 protein: CSVDNRGMNTEAFF. For the CDR3, the DNA is TGCAGCGTCGACAACAGGGGGATGAACACTGAAGCTTTCTTT.

This clone appeared a single time. The V gene is TRBV7-3, the J gene TRBJ2-1, with 7 bases identical to TRBD1. The CDR3 runs 15 residues. Germline CDR1 and CDR2: SGHTA and FQGTGA. Trimming removed 2 bases from V and 4 bases from J; junction bases left unmatched: 5. CDR3 DNA sequence: TGTGCCAGCAGCTTACGTGGGGGACAGTACAATGAGCAGTTCTTC. Its protein is CASSLRGGQYNEQFF. Filled out from reference TRBV7-3 and TRBJ2-1, the complete variable domain reads GAGVSQTPSNKVTEKGKYVELRCDPISGHTALYWYRQSLGQGPEFLIYFQGTGAADDSGLPNDRFFAVRPEGSVSTLKIQRTERGDSAVYLCASSLRGGQYNEQFFGPGTRLTVL.

The chain joins TRBV18 to TRBJ2-3, with 9 nucleotides matching TRBD2. Germline V CDR1 and CDR2: KGHSH, LQKENI. The CDR3 extends over 15 amino acids. The trim removed 5 bases at V and 4 bases at J, leaving 7 bases unmatched. CDR3 in amino acids: CASSDGLAGADTQYF. The CDR3 nucleotides read TGTGCCAGCTCAGATGGGTTAGCGGGAGCAGATACGCAGTATTTT.

CDR3 sequence (DNA): TGTGCCAGCAGCGTAGCCCCGGGACAGGGTTACGAGCAGTACTTC. It is translated as CASSVAPGQGYEQYF. This chain connects TRBV9 to TRBJ2-7, with 9 bases aligning to TRBD1. The CDR3 sequence is 15 residues long. Germline-derived CDR1 and CDR2 are SGDLS and YYNGEE. Trimming at V came to 0 bases and at J to 4 bases, leaving 5 bases not matched to a gene.

The J gene is TRBJ1-2, the V gene TRBV16, with TRBD1 identical over 7 bases. Germline CDR1 KGHSY, CDR2 FQNENV. CDR3 length: 14 residues. Losses at the gene ends were 5 bases for V and 1 base for J; bases not matched to a gene: 4. CDR3 sequence: CASSEYRGNYGYTF. In DNA, the CDR3 is TGTGCCAGCAGCGAATACAGGGGTAACTATGGCTACACCTTC.

V gene TRBV6-1 combines with J gene TRBJ2-3, with D perhaps matching TRBD2 (5 bases). Germline V gives CDR1 MNHNS, CDR2 SASEGT. With 1 base removed from V and 0 bases from J, the gap between germline ends came to 14 bases. CDR3 size: 17 residues. CDR3 loop: CASSEGPDYSSTDTQYF. Here the CDR3 DNA reads TGTGCCAGCAGTGAAGGCCCAGACTACTCAAGCACAGATACGCAGTATTTT.

This chain connects TRBV4-2 to TRBJ1-1, with 8 bases aligning to TRBD1. V lost 5 bases, J lost 0 bases, and 8 bases stayed unmatched. Germline V gene lookup returns CDR1 LGHNA and CDR2 YNFKEQ. This CDR3 is 16 amino acids long. In DNA, the CDR3 is TGTGCCAGCAGCTCCCGGACAGGGCTCATGAACACTGAAGCTTTCTTT. Its protein is CASSSRTGLMNTEAFF.

The V gene is TRBV9, the J gene TRBJ1-1; TRBD1 matches 10 bases. This CDR3 is 16 amino acids long. V shed 2 bases, J shed 0 bases, and the junction held 4 bases outside the gene matches. Germline assignment: CDR1 SGDLS and CDR2 YYNGEE. CDR3 region: CASSVTTGGMNTEAFF. The CDR3 bases are TGTGCCAGCAGCGTGACGACAGGGGGCATGAACACTGAAGCTTTCTTT.

Here the CDR3 reads CASSRQTSPAKNIQYF. For the CDR3, the DNA is TGTGCCAGCTCACGCCAGACTAGCCCAGCCAAAAACATTCAGTACTTC. The V call is TRBV18, the J call TRBJ2-4; TRBD2 agrees at 7 bases. CDR1 and CDR2 (germline): KGHSH, LQKENI. CDR3 length: 16 amino acids. Losses at the gene ends were 4 bases for V and 0 bases for J; bases not matched to a gene: 6. Full variable domain (missing parts from reference TRBV18 and TRBJ2-4): NAGVMQNPRHLVRRRGQEARLRCSPMKGHSHVYWYRQLPEEGLKFMVYLQKENIIDESGMPKERFSAEFPKEGPSILRIQQVVRGDSAAYFCASSRQTSPAKNIQYFGAGTRLSVL.

The chain couples TRBV13 to TRBJ2-5; 8 nucleotides line up with TRBD2. Germline V gene sequence: CDR1 PRHDT, CDR2 FYEKMQ (reference sequence). CDR3 size: 15 residues. J gave up 2 bases and V 4 bases, and 6 bases lay outside the gene matches. The CDR3 DNA reads TGTGCCAGCAGCTCACTAGCGGCTGTACAAGAGACCCAGTACTTC. Encoded protein: CASSSLAAVQETQYF.

This chain uses TRBV12-3 or TRBV12-4 with TRBJ2-7; 7 bases match TRBD1. Unmatched junction bases numbered 5, after V lost 8 bases and J lost 4 bases. The CDR3 totals 12 residues. The CDR3 loop is CASRGTAYEQYF. CDR3 sequence (DNA): TGTGCCAGCCGAGGGACAGCATACGAGCAGTACTTC.

The chain recombines TRBV11-2 with TRBJ1-2; unclear D gene. Germline loops: CDR1 SGHAT, CDR2 FQNNGV. Trimming removed 5 bases at V and 4 bases at J, with 17 bases between. The CDR3 has 15 residues. CDR3 region: CASSPAGGVAYGYTF. Written as DNA, the CDR3 is TGTGCCAGCAGCCCCGCGGGTGGGGTGGCCTATGGCTACACCTTC.

This chain links TRBV12-3 or TRBV12-4 with TRBJ1-2; perhaps TRBD1 as D (6 bases). The CDR3 spans 13 residues. V lost 5 bases and J 5 bases, leaving 12 bases between the germline ends. CDR3 bases: TGTGCCAGCAGTGCCTGGACAGATTATGGCTACACCTTC. Translation: CASSAWTDYGYTF.

The V gene is TRBV9, the J gene TRBJ1-2; the match to TRBD1 covers 10 bases. The CDR3 loop spans 15 amino acids. From germline, CDR1 is SGDLS and CDR2 YYNGEE. The V segment lost 4 bases and the J segment 4 bases; nucleotides outside the gene matches: 7. In nucleotides, the CDR3 is TGTGCCAGCAGCATACGACAGGGGGCCGGCTATGGCTACACCTTC. This gives the protein CASSIRQGAGYGYTF.

This clone was picked up one time. The chain is built from TRBV6-5 and TRBJ1-3; D unclear. The CDR3 length is 16 residues. V lost 0 bases and J lost 4, with 13 bases in between. Looked up from germline, CDR1 is MNHEY and CDR2 is SVGAGI. The CDR3 DNA is TGTGCCAGCAGTTACTCGACCGCTAGGAGAGGAAACACCATATATTTT. Translation: CASSYSTARRGNTIYF.

V is TRBV24-1 and J is TRBJ2-7; 8 bases line up with TRBD1. From germline, CDR1 is KGHDR and CDR2 SFDVKD. The junction had 6 bases not matched to a gene; V was cut back by 2 bases and J by 4 bases. The CDR3 length is 15 residues. CDR3 nucleotides: TGTGCCACCAGTGATTCCCAGGGGGCGCGGTACGAGCAGTACTTC. This sequence encodes CATSDSQGARYEQYF.

This chain joins TRBV19 and TRBJ1-1; D is perhaps TRBD1 (5 bases). Germline V gene lookup returns CDR1 LNHDA and CDR2 SQIVND (reference sequence). The CDR3 extends over 14 amino acids. V dropped 5 bases and J dropped 1 base, with 11 bases sitting between them. The CDR3 sequence is CASSVAGRNTEAFF. The CDR3 DNA sequence: TGTGCCAGTAGTGTTGCGGGACGGAACACTGAAGCTTTCTTT.